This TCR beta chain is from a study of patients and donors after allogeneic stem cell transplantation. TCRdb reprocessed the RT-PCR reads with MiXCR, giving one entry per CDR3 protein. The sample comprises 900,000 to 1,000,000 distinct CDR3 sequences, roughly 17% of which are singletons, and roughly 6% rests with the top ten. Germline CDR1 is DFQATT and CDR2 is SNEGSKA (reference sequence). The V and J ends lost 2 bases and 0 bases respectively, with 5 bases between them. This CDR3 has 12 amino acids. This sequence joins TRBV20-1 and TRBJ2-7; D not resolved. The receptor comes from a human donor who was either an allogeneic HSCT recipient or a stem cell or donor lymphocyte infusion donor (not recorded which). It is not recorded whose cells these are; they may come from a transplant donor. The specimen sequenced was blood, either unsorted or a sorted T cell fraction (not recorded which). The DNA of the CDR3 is TGCAGTGCTAGAATCCTCTCCTACGAGCAGTACTTC. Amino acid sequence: CSARILSYEQYF.